These 8 T cell receptor beta chains were all obtained from the same sample, sequenced in a study of post-analysis software for immune sequencing data. Points from the study as a whole: Compared with controls, patients had more of about 5 TRBV segments, including TRBV5-6, TRBV5-1 and TRBV20-1.

Unique molecular identifiers featured in each of the TCR beta cDNA libraries. One entry per CDR3 protein results from TCRdb running MiXCR on the PCR reads. There are 180,000 or so distinct CDR3 sequences in the sample; roughly 30% occur only once, and roughly 3.5% lies in the top ten. No antigens are known for them. The sequenced sample consisted of blood. These receptors were obtained from a girl aged 2-17 years with multiple sclerosis.

V usage is TRBV7-2 and J usage is TRBJ2-3, with 11 bases matching TRBD2. The CDR3 has 16 residues. Trimming took 2 bases from V and 4 from J; bases not matched to a gene: 5. Germline CDR1 reads SGHTA; CDR2 reads FQGNSA. CDR3 nucleotide sequence: TGTGCCAGCAGCTTATCTAGCGGGAGGTTGGCAGATACGCAGTATTTT. Protein product: CASSLSSGRLADTQYF.

A word on this clonotype: A read error is likely, as this CDR3 ends without the conserved phenylalanine or tryptophan. The chain joins TRBV24-1 to TRBJ2-1; 8 nucleotides align to TRBD2. The length of the CDR3 is 19 residues. The trim removed 1 base at V and 2 bases at J, leaving 12 bases unmatched. Germline CDR1 reads KGHDR; CDR2 reads SFDVKD. The CDR3 DNA reads as TGTGCCACCAGTGATTTAAAATTTGGTGCGGGAGGCGCCTACAATGAGCAGTTCTTA. Translated, it gives CATSDLKFGAGGAYNEQFL.

The V gene is TRBV28, the J gene TRBJ2-4; weak D call: TRBD2 (5 bases). Trimming took 2 bases from V and 0 from J, leaving 11 bases between them. The length of the CDR3 is 16 residues. Germline CDR1 and CDR2: MDHEN and SYDVKM. The CDR3 DNA reads TGTGCCAGCAGTTTAGTCGGACTCGTAGCCAAAAACATTCAGTACTTC. Amino acid sequence: CASSLVGLVAKNIQYF.

This clonotype was observed many times. The chain employs TRBV5-5 and TRBJ2-7, with D possibly being TRBD1 (6 bases). The V end was cut by 0 bases, the J end by 2 bases, with 9 bases between. Per the germline V gene, CDR1 is SGHKS and CDR2 is YYEKEE (reference sequence). The CDR3 runs 14 residues. The CDR3 reads CASSLEGQAYEQYF. The DNA for the CDR3 is TGTGCCAGCAGCTTGGAGGGACAAGCCTACGAGCAGTACTTC.

Many counts were recorded for this clonotype. This sequence joins TRBV5-1 and TRBJ2-1, with D possibly matching TRBD2 (5 bases). The CDR3 has 15 residues. The germline V gene has CDR1 SGHRS and CDR2 YFSETQ. With 0 bases removed from V and 4 bases from J, the gap between germline ends came to 11 bases. CDR3 DNA sequence: TGCGCCAGCAGCTTGGATAGCGATTCTTACAATGAGCAGTTCTTC. Protein sequence: CASSLDSDSYNEQFF.

About this clonotype: At one boundary the junction diverges from the germline segment, which might be a read error. This chain uses TRBV4-1 with TRBJ1-4; perhaps TRBD1 as D (6 bases). Germline values: CDR1 MGHRA, CDR2 YSYEKL. The CDR3 totals 14 residues. The CDR3 reads CASSQLQGTNKLYF. The CDR3 DNA follows: TGCGCCAGCAGCCAACTACAGGGTACGAACAAACTGTATTTT.

This clonotype was picked up a small number of times. The rearrangement links TRBV7-8 to TRBJ2-2; tentative D call: TRBD1 (6 bases). Germline CDR1 and CDR2: SGHVS and FQNEAQ. The CDR3 totals 15 residues. V lost 6 bases and J 5 bases, leaving 16 bases between the germline ends. The chain's CDR3 is CASRPTGTLTGELFF. The CDR3 nucleotides are TGTGCCAGCAGACCCACCGGGACACTAACCGGGGAGCTGTTTTTT.

This clonotype appeared many times. The chain uses TRBV20-1 and TRBJ2-1; a weak D match, TRBD1 (5 bases). Germline CDR1 and CDR2: DFQATT and SNEGSKA (reference sequence). V was cut by 5 bases and J by 4 bases, with 18 bases left in between. The length of the CDR3 is 15 residues. In nucleotides, the CDR3 is TGCAGTGCTCCCATGGGCGGTAGGGGATACAATGAGCAGTTCTTC. Translated: CSAPMGGRGYNEQFF.